The source of this T cell receptor (beta chain) is a study of T cells in Graves' hyperthyroidism and ophthalmopathy. Study observations and caveats: Stable hyperthyroidism was separated from ophthalmopathy by a model based on 13 V-J features. Blood also held most thyroid clonotypes expanded beyond 0.001.

This clonotype was counted ten times or more. Its target is unknown. Amplified TCR beta CDR3 regions derived from RNA transcripts. HTBI primers were used for first-round RT-PCR of the TCR CDR3. TCRdb re-called the multiplex PCR reads with MiXCR, one entry per CDR3 protein. The sample yields hundreds of thousands of distinct CDR3 sequences, around 45% seen once. Clinical symptoms, serum thyroxine, TRAb, thyroid ultrasound and orbital computed tomography informed diagnoses. This CDR3 is built from 16 residues. Germline-derived CDR1 and CDR2 are SNHLY and FYNNEI. The V and J ends lost 8 bases and 1 base respectively, with 18 bases between them.

The TCR originated in a woman aged 18-29 years with Graves' hyperthyroidism. This chain uses TRBV2 with TRBJ1-5; a weak D match, TRBD1 (6 bases). The sequencing input was peripheral blood or thyroid tissue (not recorded which). CDR3 sequence: CASQGYYRDSNQPQHF. The CDR3 bases are TGTGCCAGCCAGGGCTATTACAGGGACAGCAATCAGCCCCAGCATTTT.